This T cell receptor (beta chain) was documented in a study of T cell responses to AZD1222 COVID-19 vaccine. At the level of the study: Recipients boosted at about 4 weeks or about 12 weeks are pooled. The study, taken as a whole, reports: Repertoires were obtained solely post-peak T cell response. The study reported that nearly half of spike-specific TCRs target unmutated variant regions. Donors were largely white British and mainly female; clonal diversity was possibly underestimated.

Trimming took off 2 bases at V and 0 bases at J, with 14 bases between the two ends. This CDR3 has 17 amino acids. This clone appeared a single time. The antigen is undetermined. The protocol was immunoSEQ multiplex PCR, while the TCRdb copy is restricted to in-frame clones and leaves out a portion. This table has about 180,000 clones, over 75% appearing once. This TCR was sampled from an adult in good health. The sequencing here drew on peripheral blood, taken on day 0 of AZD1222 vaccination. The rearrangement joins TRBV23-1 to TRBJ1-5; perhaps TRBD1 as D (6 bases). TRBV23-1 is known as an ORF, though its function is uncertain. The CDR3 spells CASSQREGVYSNQPQHF. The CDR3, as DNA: TGCGCCAGCAGTCAACGGGAGGGGGTCTATAGCAATCAGCCCCAGCATTTT.